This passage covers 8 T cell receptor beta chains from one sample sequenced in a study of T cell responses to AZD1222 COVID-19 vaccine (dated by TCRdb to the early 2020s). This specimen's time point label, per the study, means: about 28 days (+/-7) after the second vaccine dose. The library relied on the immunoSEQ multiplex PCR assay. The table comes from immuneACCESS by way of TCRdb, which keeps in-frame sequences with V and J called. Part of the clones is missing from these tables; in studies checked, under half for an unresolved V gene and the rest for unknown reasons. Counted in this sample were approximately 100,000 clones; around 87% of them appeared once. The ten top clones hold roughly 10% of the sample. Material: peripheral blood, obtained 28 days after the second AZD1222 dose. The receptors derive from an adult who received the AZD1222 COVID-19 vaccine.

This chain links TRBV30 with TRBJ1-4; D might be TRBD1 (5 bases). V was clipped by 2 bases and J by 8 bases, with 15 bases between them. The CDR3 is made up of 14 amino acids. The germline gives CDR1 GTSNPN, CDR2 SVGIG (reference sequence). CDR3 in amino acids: CAWSTSGTLEKLFF. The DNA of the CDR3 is TGTGCCTGGAGTACCTCGGGGACGTTGGAAAAACTGTTTTTT.

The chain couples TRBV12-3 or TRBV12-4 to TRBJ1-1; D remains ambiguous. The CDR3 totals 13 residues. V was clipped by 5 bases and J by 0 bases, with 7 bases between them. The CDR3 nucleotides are TGTGCCAGCAGTAGGGCCTTGAACACTGAAGCTTTCTTT. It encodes CASSRALNTEAFF.

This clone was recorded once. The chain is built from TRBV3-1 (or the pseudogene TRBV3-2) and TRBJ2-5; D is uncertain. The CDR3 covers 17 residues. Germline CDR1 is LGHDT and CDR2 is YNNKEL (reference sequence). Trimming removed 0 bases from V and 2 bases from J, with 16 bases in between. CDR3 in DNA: TGTGCCAGCAGCCAAGAAAGGTTAAAGTTGCTTCAAGAGACCCAGTACTTC. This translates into CASSQERLKLLQETQYF.

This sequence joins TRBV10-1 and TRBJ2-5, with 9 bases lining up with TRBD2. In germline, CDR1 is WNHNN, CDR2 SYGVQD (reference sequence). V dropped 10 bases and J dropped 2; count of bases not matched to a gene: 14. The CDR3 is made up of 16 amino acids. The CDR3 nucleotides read TGCGCCACCCTGGGGGCTAGCGGGACGACTCAAGAGACCCAGTACTTC. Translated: CATLGASGTTQETQYF.

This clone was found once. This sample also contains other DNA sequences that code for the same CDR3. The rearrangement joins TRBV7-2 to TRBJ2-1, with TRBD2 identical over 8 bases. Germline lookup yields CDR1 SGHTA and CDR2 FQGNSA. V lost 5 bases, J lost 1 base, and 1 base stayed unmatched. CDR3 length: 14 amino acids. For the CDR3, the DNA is TGTGCCAGCAGCCCGGGGGGGTCCTACAATGAGCAGTTCTTC. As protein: CASSPGGSYNEQFF.

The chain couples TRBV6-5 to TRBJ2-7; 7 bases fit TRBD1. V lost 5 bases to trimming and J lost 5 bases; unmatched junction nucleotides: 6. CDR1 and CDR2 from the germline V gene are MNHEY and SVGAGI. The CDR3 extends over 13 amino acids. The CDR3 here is CASSRTGVHEQYF. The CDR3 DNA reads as TGTGCCAGCAGTCGTACAGGGGTCCACGAGCAGTACTTC.

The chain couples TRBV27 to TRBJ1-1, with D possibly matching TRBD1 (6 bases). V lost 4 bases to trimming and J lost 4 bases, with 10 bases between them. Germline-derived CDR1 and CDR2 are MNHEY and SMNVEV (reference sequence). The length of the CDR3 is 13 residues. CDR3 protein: CASSSGGGTEAFF. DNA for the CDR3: TGTGCCAGCAGTTCCGGGGGCGGCACTGAAGCTTTCTTT.

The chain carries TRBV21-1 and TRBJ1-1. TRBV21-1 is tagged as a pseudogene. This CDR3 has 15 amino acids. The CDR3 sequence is CASSKVRSEVTEAFF. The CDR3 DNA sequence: TGTGCCAGCAGCAAAGTACGGTCAGAGGTTACTGAAGCTTTCTTT.